The 22 T cell receptor beta chains below come from one sample, sequenced in a study of chemoradiotherapy in HPV16-positive cancers. The assay was immunoSEQ multiplex PCR, and TCRdb's table has in-frame clones only and misses some. The sample includes tens of thousands of clones, approximately 88% of them seen just once. The sequenced sample was blood, obtained from a patient who underwent chemoradiotherapy. Receptors originate from a human donor with HPV-associated anogenital cancer.

The chain combines TRBV19 with TRBJ1-6, with 7 bases aligning to TRBD1. The CDR3 extends over 15 amino acids. With 3 bases clipped from V and 8 bases from J, the junction kept 7 bases outside the gene matches. Germline lookup yields CDR1 LNHDA and CDR2 SQIVND (reference sequence). The CDR3 spells CASSIGAGGDSPLHF. CDR3 nucleotides: TGTGCCAGTAGTATTGGGGCAGGGGGGGATTCACCCCTCCACTTT.

In this sample, this clone turned up once. The gene calls are TRBV15 and TRBJ2-3, with D unclear. CDR1 LNHNV and CDR2 YYDKDF come from the germline V gene (reference sequence). The CDR3 contains 11 residues. Trimming pared 5 bases from V and 2 bases from J, leaving 2 bases between. For the CDR3, the DNA is TGTGCCACCAGCGACACAGATACGCAGTATTTT. Translation: CATSDTDTQYF.

The rearrangement joins TRBV5-1 to TRBJ2-4; 7 nucleotides align to TRBD2. The CDR3 runs 14 residues. In germline, CDR1 is SGHRS, CDR2 YFSETQ. With 4 bases clipped from V and 8 bases from J, the junction kept 9 bases outside the gene matches. CDR3 nucleotide sequence: TGCGCCAGCAGCCCCAGGTGGGGGGGGGACATTCAGTACTTC. The encoded protein is CASSPRWGGDIQYF.

This clone showed up just once. This chain uses TRBV5-1 with TRBJ1-1, with 8 bases identical to TRBD1. This CDR3 is built from 14 residues. Germline CDR1 SGHRS, CDR2 YFSETQ. J lost 3 bases, V lost 4 bases, and 5 bases had no gene match. The CDR3, as DNA: TGCGCCAGCAGCCAGTTACAGGGGGACACTGAAGCTTTCTTT. This sequence encodes CASSQLQGDTEAFF.

Regarding this clone: The same CDR3 also results from other DNA sequences found in this sample. The gene calls are TRBV4-1 and TRBJ2-7, with 8 bases fitting TRBD2. Unmatched junction bases numbered 7, after V lost 1 base and J lost 5 bases. The CDR3 is 15 residues long. Per germline, CDR1 MGHRA and CDR2 YSYEKL. CDR3 DNA sequence: TGCGCCAGCAGCCAAGGTGAAGCGGGAGTCAACGAGCAGTACTTC. Protein product: CASSQGEAGVNEQYF.

This clone was seen once. This rearrangement joins TRBV5-6 to TRBJ2-3; tentative D call: TRBD2 (6 bases). This CDR3 has 14 residues. The V end lost 3 bases, the J end lost 10 bases, and 18 bases lay between the germline ends. Germline V lookup: CDR1 SGHDT, CDR2 YYEEEE. The CDR3 sequence is CASSWGPIGGAQYF. CDR3 coding DNA: TGTGCCAGCAGCTGGGGACCAATTGGCGGGGCGCAGTATTTT. Based on the CDR3 plus reference TRBV5-6 and TRBJ2-3, the full variable domain is DAGVTQSPTHLIKTRGQQVTLRCSPKSGHDTVSWYQQALGQGPQFIFQYYEEEERQRGNFPDRFSGHQFPNYSSELNVNALLLGDSALYLCASSWGPIGGAQYFGPGTRLTVL.

The V gene is TRBV10-1, the J gene TRBJ2-6, with TRBD1 identical over 9 bases. This CDR3 has 15 residues. CDR1 is WNHNN and CDR2 is SYGVQD in the germline V gene (reference sequence). The V segment lost 4 bases and the J segment 2 bases; nucleotides outside the gene matches: 0. The DNA of the CDR3 is TGCGCCAGCAGTGGACAGGGGGCTGGGGCCAACGTCCTGACTTTC. Translated: CASSGQGAGANVLTF.

The V and J genes are TRBV18 and TRBJ1-6, with D perhaps TRBD1 (5 bases). Germline V lookup: CDR1 KGHSH, CDR2 LQKENI. The CDR3 length is 15 residues. The V end was cut by 2 bases, the J end by 7 bases, with 12 bases between. CDR3 bases: TGTGCCAGCTCACCAGAAGGGGTAGGCAATTCACCCCTCCACTTT. It codes for CASSPEGVGNSPLHF.

Turning to this clone: Within the sample, other DNA sequences also encode this same CDR3. The V and J genes are TRBV7-3 and TRBJ2-3; 10 bases are a match to TRBD2. Germline CDR1 SGHTA, CDR2 FQGTGA. CDR3 length: 15 residues. Trimming cost V 5 bases and J 3 bases; bases outside gene matches: 5. The CDR3 is CASSLTSGETDTQYF. In DNA, the CDR3 is TGTGCCAGCAGCCTCACTAGCGGGGAGACAGATACGCAGTATTTT.

The chain combines TRBV5-1 with TRBJ2-4; D gene unclear. The germline V gene encodes CDR1 SGHRS and CDR2 YFSETQ. V was cut by 0 bases and J by 0 bases, with 10 bases left in between. This CDR3 has 16 amino acids. The CDR3 reads CASSLGLRLAKNIQYF. CDR3 in DNA: TGCGCCAGCAGCTTGGGGTTACGACTAGCCAAAAACATTCAGTACTTC. Filled out from reference TRBV5-1 and TRBJ2-4, the complete variable domain reads KAGVTQTPRYLIKTRGQQVTLSCSPISGHRSVSWYQQTPGQGLQFLFEYFSETQRNKGNFPGRFSGRQFSNSRSEMNVSTLELGDSALYLCASSLGLRLAKNIQYFGAGTRLSVL.

The chain employs TRBV11-1 and TRBJ1-1; 8 bases match TRBD1. Germline V lookup: CDR1 SGHAT, CDR2 FQDESV (reference sequence). Germline trimming cut 4 bases from V and 4 bases from J; bases unmatched to any gene: 11. This CDR3 is built from 16 residues. CDR3 region: CASSSRGQGGSTEAFF. The CDR3 region has the DNA TGTGCCAGCAGCTCCCGCGGACAGGGAGGGAGCACTGAAGCTTTCTTT.

V is TRBV25-1 and J is TRBJ2-5; D may be TRBD1 (5 bases). The CDR3 has 14 residues. V gave up 4 bases and J gave up 4 bases, with 13 bases separating them. CDR1 and CDR2 from the germline V gene are MGHDK and SYGVNS. The CDR3: CASSGRRGRETQYF. The CDR3 DNA is TGTGCCAGCAGTGGTCGTAGGGGCAGAGAGACCCAGTACTTC.

The CDR3 DNA is TGTGCCAGTACCAACAGCGGAGGGGGCACTAATGAAAAACTGTTTTTT. It translates to CASTNSGGGTNEKLFF. The rearrangement uses TRBV19 and TRBJ1-4; TRBD1 matches 7 bases. Germline V gene lookup returns CDR1 LNHDA and CDR2 SQIVND (reference sequence). The trim removed 7 bases at V and 2 bases at J, leaving 10 bases unmatched. This CDR3 has 16 amino acids.

The chain has TRBV9 and TRBJ2-5; D not certain. V gave up 1 base and J gave up 0 bases, with 7 bases separating them. The germline gives CDR1 SGDLS, CDR2 YYNGEE. This CDR3 contains 14 residues. CDR3 amino acids: CASSVSHYQETQYF. CDR3 bases: TGTGCCAGCAGCGTATCCCACTACCAAGAGACCCAGTACTTC.

As DNA, the CDR3 is TGTGCCATCAGTGAATCGGGGAGCTCCTACAATGAGCAGTTCTTC. It specifies CAISESGSSYNEQFF. This rearrangement joins TRBV10-3 to TRBJ2-1, with D perhaps matching TRBD2 (5 bases). The CDR3 covers 15 residues. V was shortened by 3 bases and J by 0 bases, with 9 bases between the two germline ends. Germline assignment: CDR1 ENHRY and CDR2 SYGVKD.

The chain links TRBV1 to TRBJ1-2. TRBV1 counts as a pseudogene. This CDR3 has 11 amino acids. The CDR3 loop reads CTSSPSKGYTF. The CDR3 DNA reads as TGCACCAGCAGCCCGTCTAAGGGCTACACCTTC.

V is TRBV6-6 and J is TRBJ2-1; possibly TRBD1 or TRBD2 for D (5 bases each). Between the trimmed V and J ends, which lost 8 bases and 8 bases, there was a span of 16 bases. Germline CDR1 and CDR2: MNHNY and SVGAGI (reference sequence). The CDR3 has 13 amino acids. The DNA of the CDR3 is TGTGCCAGCGGGCCTGATGGGGGACATGAGCAGTTCTTC. It codes for CASGPDGGHEQFF.

V is TRBV5-1 and J is TRBJ2-3; tentatively, D is TRBD1 or TRBD2 (5 bases each). V lost 0 bases to trimming and J lost 2 bases, with 13 bases between them. The germline CDR1 and CDR2 sequences are SGHRS and YFSETQ. This CDR3 has 16 residues. CDR3 sequence (DNA): TGCGCCAGCAGCTTGGGAGAGGGGCAGTTCACAGATACGCAGTATTTT. Translation: CASSLGEGQFTDTQYF.

This rearrangement joins TRBV18 to TRBJ1-1; 7 nucleotides match TRBD1. Germline V gene lookup returns CDR1 KGHSH and CDR2 LQKENI. The V segment lost 4 bases and the J segment 1 base; nucleotides outside the gene matches: 6. This CDR3 contains 15 residues. CDR3 in amino acids: CASSLIRGGNTEAFF. DNA for the CDR3: TGTGCCAGCTCACTGATCAGGGGGGGGAACACTGAAGCTTTCTTT. Complete variable domain (other parts from reference TRBV18 and TRBJ1-1): NAGVMQNPRHLVRRRGQEARLRCSPMKGHSHVYWYRQLPEEGLKFMVYLQKENIIDESGMPKERFSAEFPKEGPSILRIQQVVRGDSAAYFCASSLIRGGNTEAFFGQGTRLTVV.

The chain combines TRBV5-1 with TRBJ2-7; TRBD2 aligns across 7 bases. J was trimmed by 6 bases and V by 3 bases; bases with no gene match: 15. Germline CDR1 SGHRS, CDR2 YFSETQ. This CDR3 has 16 residues. CDR3 coding DNA: TGCGCCAGCAGCTCGGGGGAGGGGCCGGCACTAGGCGAGCAGTACTTC. Amino acids: CASSSGEGPALGEQYF.

This chain joins TRBV4-1 and TRBJ2-5; 9 bases are shared with TRBD2. Germline V gene sequence: CDR1 MGHRA, CDR2 YSYEKL. With V trimmed by 2 bases and J by 2 bases, 0 bases remained unmatched. CDR3 length: 14 amino acids. The CDR3 here is CASSQLAGQETQYF. CDR3 DNA sequence: TGCGCCAGCAGCCAACTAGCGGGACAAGAGACCCAGTACTTC.

The genes are TRBV18 and TRBJ1-3, with D uncertain. Trimming left V 3 bases short and J 2 bases short, with 14 bases between. Germline values: CDR1 KGHSH, CDR2 LQKENI. The CDR3 spans 16 residues. The CDR3 DNA reads TGTGCCAGCTCACCCCCCCGGGGTTTGGCTGGAAACACCATATATTTT. Translated: CASSPPRGLAGNTIYF.